The 7 T cell receptor beta chains reported below all come from one sample, sequenced in a study of response to subunit inactivated influenza vaccine. TCRdb ran MiXCR on the RT-PCR reads and lists one entry per CDR3 protein. The data show 600,000 to 850,000 distinct CDR3 sequences, 14% seen once. Here the sequenced sample was PBMCs from blood, taken around 14 days before vaccination. The receptors come from a man aged 50-60 years who received an inactivated influenza vaccine.

The chain combines TRBV3-1 with TRBJ2-1; TRBD1 matches at 7 bases. This CDR3 is 14 amino acids long. Germline V gene data show CDR1 as LGHDT and CDR2 as YNNKEL (reference sequence). V dropped 2 bases and J dropped 15; count of bases not matched to a gene: 13. This chain's CDR3 is CASSQPGLGGSRFF. The DNA of the CDR3 is TGTGCCAGCAGCCAACCGGGCCTAGGGGGCAGTAGGTTCTTC.

The rearrangement links TRBV11-2 to TRBJ2-1, with unresolved D. The CDR3 spans 16 residues. V was trimmed by 2 bases and J by 5 bases, leaving 16 bases between them. Germline lookup yields CDR1 SGHAT and CDR2 FQNNGV. The CDR3 sequence: CASSLWIMAGDNEQFF. CDR3 DNA sequence: TGTGCCAGCAGCTTATGGATTATGGCCGGAGACAATGAGCAGTTCTTC.

This clonotype was found a few times. The chain recombines TRBV7-7 with TRBJ2-1; TRBD2 agrees at 13 bases. V trimming: 3 bases; J trimming: 7 bases; junction bases outside the gene matches: 9. The CDR3 spans 17 residues. CDR1 SSHAT and CDR2 FNYEAQ come from the germline V gene (reference sequence). The CDR3, as DNA: TGTGCCAGCAGCTTCGATGTAGGACTAGCGGGAGATAATGAGCAGTTCTTC. This codes for CASSFDVGLAGDNEQFF. Full variable domain (remainder filled in from reference TRBV7-7 and TRBJ2-1): GAGVSQSPRYKVTKRGQDVTLRCDPISSHATLYWYQQALGQGPEFLTYFNYEAQPDKSGLPSDRFSAERPEGSISTLTIQRTEQRDSAMYRCASSFDVGLAGDNEQFFGPGTRLTVL.

The rearrangement uses TRBV12-3 or TRBV12-4 and TRBJ2-3; TRBD2 might be the D (6 bases). The CDR3 covers 17 residues. Trimming removed 0 bases at V and 2 bases at J, with 15 bases between. The CDR3 spells CASSLALASVITDTQYF. The CDR3 DNA reads TGTGCCAGCAGTTTAGCGCTAGCGTCGGTTATCACAGATACGCAGTATTTT.

The chain recombines TRBV5-1 with TRBJ2-1, with a weak D call TRBD2 (6 bases). Trimming removed 0 bases from V and 12 bases from J, with 16 bases in between. Germline V gives CDR1 SGHRS, CDR2 YFSETQ. This CDR3 comprises 14 residues. The CDR3 DNA follows: TGCGCCAGCAGCTTGGGCGACCCCTCGGAGGGGCAGTTCTTC. The encoded protein is CASSLGDPSEGQFF.

This clonotype was recorded many times. V gene TRBV15 combines with J gene TRBJ2-3; no firm D call. Germline loops: CDR1 LNHNV, CDR2 YYDKDF (reference sequence). Between the trimmed V and J ends, which lost 6 bases and 6 bases, there was a span of 13 bases. The CDR3 runs to 13 residues. The CDR3: CATSDIVSDTQYF. Here the CDR3 DNA reads TGTGCCACCAGTGATATAGTATCGGATACGCAGTATTTT.

This clonotype was detected a few times. The chain links TRBV7-2 to TRBJ1-1; unclear D gene. Trimming cost V 1 base and J 6 bases, with 15 bases left between them. The CDR3 has 15 amino acids. The germline gives CDR1 SGHTA, CDR2 FQGNSA. This chain's CDR3 is CASSLVAGIDPEAFF. CDR3 DNA sequence: TGTGCCAGCAGCTTAGTTGCGGGGATAGACCCTGAAGCTTTCTTT.